These 27 T cell receptor beta chains originate from one sample sequenced in a study of T cell responses to AZD1222 COVID-19 vaccine. Profiling relied on immunoSEQ multiplex PCR, and the TCRdb table lists in-frame clones only, not all of them. The data show approximately 100,000 clones, with 90% to 95% seen just once and more than 2% held by the top ten. Specimen: peripheral blood, collected on day 0 of AZD1222 vaccination. The receptors derive from an adult in good health.

The count of this clone is one. This sequence joins TRBV7-8 and TRBJ1-5; a weak D match, TRBD1 (6 bases). The CDR3 extends over 14 amino acids. CDR1 is SGHVS and CDR2 is FQNEAQ in the germline V gene. Trimming removed 1 base from V and 9 bases from J, with 13 bases in between. CDR3 in amino acids: CASSLGQGQGPQHF. The DNA of the CDR3 is TGTGCCAGCAGCTTAGGGCAGGGGCAGGGGCCCCAGCATTTT.

The chain recombines TRBV5-1 with TRBJ2-3, with a tentative D call TRBD2 (6 bases). Germline loops: CDR1 SGHRS, CDR2 YFSETQ. The CDR3 is 16 residues long. The ends were cut back, 2 bases at V and 5 bases at J, with 18 bases in the middle. The CDR3 DNA reads TGCGCCAGCAGCTTAGGCGGGACCACTAGAGTAGATACGCAGTATTTT. This codes for CASSLGGTTRVDTQYF.

This rearrangement joins TRBV27 to TRBJ2-7; 9 bases are shared with TRBD2. Germline CDR1 and CDR2: MNHEY and SMNVEV (reference sequence). The length of the CDR3 is 15 residues. J lost 4 bases, V lost 3 bases, and 7 bases had no gene match. The CDR3 nucleotides read TGTGCCAGCAGTTTCGGGTCTAGCGGGGCGTACGAGCAGTACTTC. This sequence encodes CASSFGSSGAYEQYF.

The chain couples TRBV4-3 to TRBJ2-5; 8 bases map to TRBD1. Germline-derived CDR1 and CDR2 are LGHNA and YSLEER. V was pared by 2 bases and J by 3 bases, with 8 bases of the junction left unmatched. CDR3 length equals 16 residues. CDR3 loop: CASSQNDRGLKETQYF. For the CDR3, the DNA is TGCGCCAGCAGCCAAAATGACAGGGGCCTTAAAGAGACCCAGTACTTC.

The chain links TRBV11-2 to TRBJ2-7; 7 bases align to TRBD1. Germline V gives CDR1 SGHAT, CDR2 FQNNGV. J was trimmed by 7 bases and V by 0 bases; bases with no gene match: 0. This CDR3 contains 12 residues. The DNA for the CDR3 is TGTGCCAGCAGCTTAGACAGGGGGGAGCAGTACTTC. This encodes CASSLDRGEQYF.

This CDR3 reads CASSFFIGLAKNIQYF. The CDR3 nucleotides read TGTGCCAGCAGTTTCTTTATCGGGTTAGCCAAAAACATTCAGTACTTC. This chain connects TRBV28 to TRBJ2-4, with D uncertain. Germline V gives CDR1 MDHEN, CDR2 SYDVKM. The CDR3 has 16 amino acids. Trimming removed 3 bases from V and 0 bases from J, with 12 bases in between.

The chain carries TRBV10-3 and TRBJ2-7; 10 positions match TRBD1. This CDR3 is built from 14 residues. After removal of 7 bases from V and 0 bases from J, the junction contained 3 bases not matched to a gene. Germline V gene data show CDR1 as ENHRY and CDR2 as SYGVKD. The CDR3 DNA reads TGTGCCATCAAAGGACAGGGGGACTCCTACGAGCAGTACTTC. Its protein product is CAIKGQGDSYEQYF.

This rearrangement joins TRBV18 to TRBJ1-2, with 8 positions matching TRBD1. Trimming removed 6 bases from V and 10 bases from J; junction bases left unmatched: 10. The CDR3 length is 13 residues. Germline values: CDR1 KGHSH, CDR2 LQKENI. The CDR3 nucleotides read TGTGCCAGCTCCCCGGACAGGGTAAATGACTACACCTTC. It is translated as CASSPDRVNDYTF. The full variable domain, with the rest looked up from reference TRBV18 and TRBJ1-2, is NAGVMQNPRHLVRRRGQEARLRCSPMKGHSHVYWYRQLPEEGLKFMVYLQKENIIDESGMPKERFSAEFPKEGPSILRIQQVVRGDSAAYFCASSPDRVNDYTFGSGTRLTVV.

The rearrangement uses TRBV7-2 and TRBJ2-1; D possibly corresponds to TRBD2 (7 bases). This CDR3 contains 15 residues. Trimming pared 0 bases from V and 8 bases from J, leaving 14 bases between. The germline CDR1 and CDR2 sequences are SGHTA and FQGNSA. CDR3 sequence: CASSLAGGPFDEQFF. CDR3 nucleotide sequence: TGTGCCAGCAGCTTAGCGGGGGGGCCATTTGATGAGCAGTTCTTC.

The chain recombines TRBV3-1 (or the pseudogene TRBV3-2) with TRBJ2-7; TRBD2 might be the D (5 bases). Between the trimmed V and J ends, which lost 5 bases and 2 bases, there was a span of 13 bases. Germline-derived CDR1 and CDR2 are LGHDT and YNNKEL (reference sequence). The length of the CDR3 is 14 residues. CDR3 region: CASSSRTLPYEQYF. The CDR3 nucleotides read TGTGCCAGCAGCTCCCGGACTCTCCCCTACGAGCAGTACTTC.

J is TRBJ1-1 and V is TRBV6-5, with D maybe TRBD1 (6 bases). Trimming cost V 0 bases and J 2 bases, with 10 bases left between them. The CDR3 has 15 residues. CDR1 and CDR2 from the germline V gene are MNHEY and SVGAGI. DNA of the CDR3: TGTGCCAGCAGTTACTCCAACAGGGTTAACACTGAAGCTTTCTTT. This gives the protein CASSYSNRVNTEAFF.

The V call is TRBV7-9, the J call TRBJ2-5, with 12 positions matching TRBD2. Unmatched junction bases numbered 11, after V lost 2 bases and J lost 1 base. The CDR3 contains 19 residues. Germline CDR1 is SEHNR and CDR2 is FQNEAQ (reference sequence). The CDR3 nucleotides are TGTGCCAGCAGCTTATCTTGGGCTAGCGGGGGGGCCGTCCAAGAGACCCAGTACTTC. Amino acids: CASSLSWASGGAVQETQYF.

J is TRBJ2-7 and V is TRBV6-5, with TRBD1 matching 9 bases. Germline V lookup: CDR1 MNHEY, CDR2 SVGAGI. This CDR3 has 14 amino acids. V trimming: 8 bases; J trimming: 5 bases; junction bases outside the gene matches: 10. This chain's CDR3 is CASVGGTGTDEQYF. The CDR3 DNA is TGTGCCAGCGTAGGGGGGACAGGGACGGACGAGCAGTACTTC.

This chain links TRBV7-9 with TRBJ1-1; D is unclear. The CDR3 has 12 residues. Trimming left V 2 bases short and J 4 bases short, with 5 bases between. CDR1 is SEHNR, CDR2 FQNEAQ, per germline (reference sequence). CDR3 amino acids: CASSLSGTEAFF. CDR3 nucleotides: TGTGCCAGCAGCTTATCTGGCACTGAAGCTTTCTTT.

This rearrangement joins TRBV7-8 to TRBJ1-1; 8 bases align to TRBD1. The CDR3 totals 16 residues. V shed 7 bases, J shed 4 bases, and the junction held 14 bases outside the gene matches. Germline V gene data show CDR1 as SGHVS and CDR2 as FQNEAQ. The CDR3 nucleotides read TGTGCCAGCATCCCCCTGGACAGGGACGAGGGCACTGAAGCTTTCTTT. It yields the protein CASIPLDRDEGTEAFF.

CDR3 nucleotide sequence: TGTGCCAGCAGCTTCGGCTTCCAAGAGACCCAGTACTTC. Translated, it gives CASSFGFQETQYF. The chain employs TRBV11-1 and TRBJ2-5, with no clear D. Per the germline V gene, CDR1 is SGHAT and CDR2 is FQDESV (reference sequence). CDR3 length: 13 amino acids. V was cut by 3 bases and J by 1 base, with 6 bases left in between.

This clone occurred once. The chain recombines TRBV5-1 with TRBJ2-7; 7 nucleotides match TRBD1. The CDR3 has 15 residues. Per germline, CDR1 SGHRS and CDR2 YFSETQ. The ends lost 0 bases at V and 0 bases at J; junction bases unmatched: 3. CDR3 in DNA: TGCGCCAGCAGCTTGGCAGGGGGTATCTCCTACGAGCAGTACTTC. It translates to CASSLAGGISYEQYF.

V is TRBV19 and J is TRBJ2-1; 9 bases fit TRBD2. V lost 5 bases, J lost 4 bases, and 6 bases stayed unmatched. CDR3 length: 15 amino acids. The V gene's germline CDR1 is LNHDA and CDR2 SQIVND (reference sequence). In DNA, the CDR3 is TGTGCCAGTAGTCCCCTAGCGGGGATGTACAATGAGCAGTTCTTC. Translated: CASSPLAGMYNEQFF.

The chain links TRBV6-5 to TRBJ1-1; D not certain. Germline-derived CDR1 and CDR2 are MNHEY and SVGAGI. The CDR3 has 13 residues. The V gene lost 8 bases and the J gene lost 0 bases, with 10 bases spanning the gap. The CDR3 nucleotides are TGTGCCAGCGTGAGGACTATGAACACTGAAGCTTTCTTT. Translated, it gives CASVRTMNTEAFF.

This clone was observed once. The chain employs TRBV30 and TRBJ2-1; the D gene is possibly TRBD1 (7 bases). Germline V gene data show CDR1 as GTSNPN and CDR2 as SVGIG (reference sequence). The V end was cut by 1 base, the J end by 6 bases, with 13 bases between. This CDR3 comprises 14 residues. The CDR3 reads CAWSGQGGPNEQFF. The CDR3 bases are TGTGCCTGGAGTGGACAGGGAGGCCCCAATGAGCAGTTCTTC.

The chain employs TRBV4-1 and TRBJ1-6; 7 bases agree with TRBD1. The CDR3 runs 15 residues. The V gene end was trimmed by 3 bases and the J gene end by 11 bases; junction bases not matched to a gene: 10. Germline V gene lookup returns CDR1 MGHRA and CDR2 YSYEKL. CDR3 coding DNA: TGCGCCAGCAGCCACCCCGGACAGGTAGGGGCACCCCTCCACTTT. This encodes CASSHPGQVGAPLHF.

The chain has TRBV5-1 and TRBJ1-1, with D possibly matching TRBD1 (6 bases). The CDR3 totals 15 residues. V was trimmed by 2 bases and J by 0 bases, leaving 11 bases between them. In germline, CDR1 is SGHRS, CDR2 YFSETQ. The CDR3 sequence: CASSFGQTMNTEAFF. In DNA form, the CDR3 reads TGCGCCAGCAGCTTTGGACAGACAATGAACACTGAAGCTTTCTTT.

The V and J genes are TRBV5-4 and TRBJ2-5, with D possibly being TRBD1 (6 bases). The ends were cut back, 1 base at V and 5 bases at J, with 12 bases in the middle. This CDR3 spans 14 amino acids. Germline V lookup: CDR1 SGHNT, CDR2 YYREEE (reference sequence). CDR3 loop: CASSLHNRVETQYF. The CDR3 DNA reads as TGTGCCAGCAGCTTGCATAACAGGGTTGAGACCCAGTACTTC.

The chain carries TRBV3-1 (or the pseudogene TRBV3-2) and TRBJ1-1, with unresolved D. The CDR3 runs 14 residues. CDR1 LGHDT and CDR2 YNNKEL come from the germline V gene (reference sequence). V was trimmed by 0 bases and J by 0 bases, leaving 5 bases between them. The CDR3 here is CASSQETMNTEAFF. In DNA, the CDR3 is TGTGCCAGCAGCCAAGAAACGATGAACACTGAAGCTTTCTTT.

The V and J genes are TRBV7-8 and TRBJ1-2, with 7 bases lining up with TRBD1. V gave up 4 bases and J gave up 4 bases; unmatched junction bases: 9. The CDR3 is made up of 15 amino acids. CDR1 and CDR2 (germline): SGHVS, FQNEAQ. For the CDR3, the DNA is TGTGCCAGCAGCTCCGACAGGGACTTTACCTATGGCTACACCTTC. Its translation is CASSSDRDFTYGYTF.

A few counts support this clone. The chain has TRBV28 and TRBJ1-1; a weak D match, TRBD1 (6 bases). The V end lost 3 bases, the J end lost 0 bases, and 17 bases lay between the germline ends. Germline assignment: CDR1 MDHEN and CDR2 SYDVKM. The CDR3 sequence is 17 residues long. The DNA for the CDR3 is TGTGCCAGCAGTTTGGGCAGGGGACCCGCCATGAACACTGAAGCTTTCTTT. It translates to CASSLGRGPAMNTEAFF.

The gene calls are TRBV6-5 and TRBJ1-4, with D uncertain. Trimming removed 5 bases from V and 8 bases from J, with 18 bases in between. The germline V gene has CDR1 MNHEY and CDR2 SVGAGI. The CDR3 has 15 residues. The CDR3 is CASSINPVVREKLFF. DNA of the CDR3: TGTGCCAGCAGTATCAACCCAGTGGTTCGGGAAAAACTGTTTTTT.